This T cell receptor beta chain came from a study of blood T cell repertoires in COVID-19. Whole-study context: The origin of the acute and convalescent COVID-19 samples was the United States, Italy and Spain. The cDNA or gDNA used as material had been derived from T cells, B-cell-depleted T cells, or PBMCs.

The authors' processing: Cell counts per sample came from amplifying reference gene primers. The protocol was immunoSEQ multiplex PCR, while the TCRdb copy is restricted to in-frame clones and leaves out a portion. The DNA was the basis for D and trimming; V, J and clone size are from that table. Of about 400,000 clones in the sample, more than 75% are singletons; the top ten hold 3%. V dropped 5 bases and J dropped 8 bases, with 10 bases sitting between them. CDR3 length: 12 residues. CDR1 KGHSH and CDR2 LQKENI come from the germline V gene. This clone was picked up a small number of times. This TCR came from a human donor in a cohort sampled during active COVID-19. The sample comprised peripheral blood. The gene calls are TRBV18 and TRBJ2-1; D might be TRBD2 (6 bases). CDR3 in amino acids: CASSGSGDEQFF. The CDR3 bases are TGTGCCAGCTCAGGGTCGGGAGATGAGCAGTTCTTC.